This T cell receptor gamma chain was documented in a study of Vδ1+ human thymocytes (dated by TCRdb to the late 2010s). The study in broad terms: The study characterised mRNA-level TRG and TRD CDR3 repertoires of highly purified Vdelta1+ thymocytes from young children as a data resource. The multiplex-based CDR3 amplicon strategy had previously been validated against 5'RACE-based CDR3 amplicon generation methods. What the work shows at the level of the full study, not this receptor alone: Donors did not cluster by age or sex, so the analyses were not stratified by age or sex. Donors shared many TRG clonotypes (up to about 7x10^3), but TRD repertoires were essentially private, with at most 116 shared. The use of highly purified populations and single-cell validation was advised by the authors, since misinterpretation of bulk repertoire data could be caused by unexpected Vdelta2 sequences. Roughly 20% of thymic TRD sequences were found to be Vdelta2 (and few were Vdelta3) despite high sort purity, in contrast to peripheral blood Vdelta1+ controls. The thymic TRG and TRD repertoires appeared highly polyclonal, with Gaussian CDR3 length distributions, in contrast to the oligoclonal repertoires of peripheral blood.

A remark on this clone: Its antigen has not been determined. Base qualities are missing; no much larger clone stands one base away.

RNA extraction was performed with the RNeasy mini kit, and reverse transcription was done with Superscript III. CDR3 amplicons were produced by multiplex PCR using pooled V-gene forward primers and a constant-region reverse primer with Illumina adaptor overhangs. Amplicons were gel-purified, then indexed with Nextera index primers over around 8 extra PCR cycles and purified with AMPure XP beads. Sequencing of libraries was performed on an Illumina MiSeq using paired-end 250 bp reads, dual indexing and an approximately 22% PhiX spike-in. The authors' analysis ran thus. Read quality was checked with FastQC, and TRG read pairs were merged using ea-utils fastq-join. Sequences were annotated with IMGT/HighV-QUEST, keeping only productive sequences with unambiguous V-gene assignment; clonotypes were defined by identical CDR3 sequence. For downstream analysis, the tools were VDJtools 1.1.1, tcR 2.2.3, Treemap and vegan Shannon diversity in R 3.4.4. Public reads were reanalyzed in TCRdb with CATT, and rows carrying the same DNA were merged afterwards. None of the V and J calls come from the authors' own analysis; TCRdb made them. The sample table holds some 37,000 gamma-chain clones, of which around 20% were seen once. Together, the top ten hold under 2% of the sample.

Thymic samples were depleted of alphabeta T cells, then CD3+ TCRVdelta1+ TCRVdelta2- thymocytes were FACS-sorted. The purity of the sorted Vdelta1+ thymocytes fell between roughly 98% and 99.6%. Thymic specimens were obtained from 8 paediatric patients, aged from roughly 5 days to 16 months, who were undergoing corrective cardiac surgery. Thymic tissue was dispersed, and mononuclear cells were isolated on a Histopaque-1077 density gradient. The staining antibodies were anti-TCRVdelta1 clone TS8.2, anti-TCRVdelta2 clone B6, anti-CD3 clone HIT3a and anti-TCRalphabeta clone IP26. CDR1 and CDR2, looked up from the germline V gene (reference sequence), are VTNTFY and YDVSTARD. From the cysteine up to the phenylalanine, the CDR3 has a length of 14 residues. The retained sequence is limited to the CDR3, 42 bases, with the frame set at the first base. Unmatched junction bases come to 8, with V trimmed by 1 base and J by 5 bases.

The sequence links TRGV3 to TRGJ1 or TRGJ2. What was sequenced was Vdelta1+ gamma-delta thymocytes from the thymus. This specimen's cell subset or site label, per the study, means: FACS-sorted CD3+ TCRalphabeta- TCRVdelta1+ TCRVdelta2- thymocytes. This TCR was recovered from a girl less than two years old who had congenital heart surgery. The sequence in DNA is TGTGCCACCTGGGACAGTCCTCCGCATTATAAGAAACTCTTT. Its protein reads: CATWDSPPHYKKLF.